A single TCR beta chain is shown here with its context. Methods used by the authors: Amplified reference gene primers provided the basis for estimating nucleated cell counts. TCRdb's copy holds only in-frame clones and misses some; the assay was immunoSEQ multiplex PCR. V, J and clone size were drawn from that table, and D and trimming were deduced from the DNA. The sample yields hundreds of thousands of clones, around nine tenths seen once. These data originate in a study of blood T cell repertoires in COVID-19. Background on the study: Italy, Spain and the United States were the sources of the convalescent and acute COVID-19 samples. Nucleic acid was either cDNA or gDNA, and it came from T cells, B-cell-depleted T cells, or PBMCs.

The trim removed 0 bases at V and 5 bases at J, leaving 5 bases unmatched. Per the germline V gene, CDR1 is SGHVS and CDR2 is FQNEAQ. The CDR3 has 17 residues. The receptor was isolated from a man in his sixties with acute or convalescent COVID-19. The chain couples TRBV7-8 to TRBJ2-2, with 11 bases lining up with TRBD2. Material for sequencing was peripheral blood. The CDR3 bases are TGTGCCAGCAGCTTAGCTAGCGGGGGGGCCCGAACCGGGGAGCTGTTTTTT. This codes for CASSLASGGARTGELFF.